The sequence of this T cell receptor beta chain was determined in a study of chemoradiotherapy in HPV16-positive cancers. Points from the study as a whole: Candidate HPV-specific clones and E7-related TCR motifs grew in tumor during treatment. In HPV16-positive patients, HPV-responsive T-cell expansion tracked better recurrence-free survival.

Comment on this clone: Antigen: not known.

Measured with immunoSEQ multiplex PCR; TCRdb has only the in-frame clones, and not every one. Of some 17,000 clones listed, over 90% were seen once; the top ten hold 13% to 15%. Germline V gene sequence: CDR1 SEHNR, CDR2 FQNEAQ (reference sequence). Trimming pared 7 bases from V and 4 bases from J, leaving 13 bases between. The CDR3 loop spans 13 amino acids. V gene TRBV7-9 combines with J gene TRBJ1-1; D is ambiguous. Sequenced here: blood, sampled from a patient who underwent chemoradiotherapy. The receptor's source is a human donor with HPV-associated anogenital cancer. The CDR3 here is CASNPSGITEAFF. CDR3 in DNA: TGTGCCAGCAACCCCTCGGGGATCACTGAAGCTTTCTTT.